This TCR beta chain is from a study of PD-L1 blockade in urothelial cancer. Study overall: Blood underwent analysis 3 weeks (second dose) and 6 weeks after treatment began. A median blood sample held approximately 140,000 T cells and more than 80,000 unique TCRs.

The repertoire was sequenced with immunoSEQ multiplex PCR; TCRdb's copy has only in-frame clones and lacks some. The data hold more than 50,000 clones, with roughly 79% observed a single time. V dropped 7 bases and J dropped 0 bases, with 28 bases sitting between them. Per the germline V gene, CDR1 is SNHLY and CDR2 is FYNNEI. The CDR3 totals 20 residues. There are a few counts of this clone. Time point specified: pretreatment peripheral blood. The sequence was collected from a man in his 70s with urothelial cancer. The source was PBMCs, collected around atezolizumab (anti-PD-L1) treatment. This chain links TRBV2 with TRBJ2-1, with D perhaps matching TRBD2 (6 bases). Here the CDR3 DNA reads TGTGCCAGCATGGGTCTACGCCGGACCCTAATCGGGAGCTCCTACAATGAGCAGTTCTTC. It is translated as CASMGLRRTLIGSSYNEQFF.